A selection of T cell receptor beta chains follows, all from one sample in a study of cytomegalovirus exposure and HLA in healthy donors. The protocol was immunoSEQ multiplex PCR, while the TCRdb copy is restricted to in-frame clones and leaves out a portion. Among about 130,000 clones, 94% were seen once, and the ten largest hold roughly 1.2%. The sequencing input was PBMCs. These receptors were collected from a woman younger than 30 in good health and CMV-seronegative. CDR3s include the opening cysteine and the closing phenylalanine or tryptophan. A D gene is named only where the DNA matches it firmly. For some rows the clone size is stated as once, few or many, or as a class when expanded; others skip it.

>TRBV9|TRBJ1-1|once|.
TGTGCCAGCAGCGGGGCAGCGAACACTGAAGCTTTCTTT
CASSGAANTEAFF
>TRBV4-1|TRBJ1-2|.|TRBD1
TGCGCCAGCAGCCAGGACAGGGGCCGAAACTATGGCTACACCTTC
CASSQDRGRNYGYTF
>TRBV7-6|TRBJ2-3|.|TRBD2
TGTGCCAGCAGCTTATCGGGAGGAAACACAGATACGCAGTATTTT
CASSLSGGNTDTQYF
>TRBV28|TRBJ1-1|.|TRBD1
TGTGCCAGCAGTGACCCGGGACAGGGGGACACTGAAGCTTTCTTT
CASSDPGQGDTEAFF
>TRBV30|TRBJ1-2|.|TRBD1
TGTGCCTGGTATGGACAGGGAAATGGCTACACCTTC
CAWYGQGNGYTF
>TRBV20-1|TRBJ1-1|.|.
TGCAGTGCTCTTGTTACTGAAGCTTTCTTT
CSALVTEAFF
>TRBV18|TRBJ2-7|once|TRBD2
TGTGCCAGCTCACCGGGGGGGACGGGATCCTACGAGCAGTACTTC
CASSPGGTGSYEQYF
>TRBV4-2|TRBJ1-2|.|TRBD1
TGTGCCAGCAGCCAAACGGGGACAGCGGAAGGCTACACCTTC
CASSQTGTAEGYTF
>TRBV27|TRBJ2-3|.|.
TGTGCCAGCAGTTTGGAGGGTCTAGATACGCAGTATTTT
CASSLEGLDTQYF
>TRBV19|TRBJ1-5|.|TRBD1
TGTGCCAGTAGTTTTGGACAGGGTACCCACCGGAGGGAGCAGCCCCAGCATTTT
CASSFGQGTHRREQPQHF
>TRBV29-1|TRBJ1-2|.|TRBD1
TGCAGCGTTGAAGGTGATTTTAAGGGGGCCGACTATGGCTACACCTTC
CSVEGDFKGADYGYTF
>TRBV5-1|TRBJ2-7|.|.
TGCGCCAGCAGCTTGGATGGGCAGTTAATGCCCTACGAGCAGTACTTC
CASSLDGQLMPYEQYF
>TRBV7-9|TRBJ2-1|.|TRBD1
TGTGCCAGCAGCTTAGCCGGACAGGGGTACGACAATGAGCAGTTCTTC
CASSLAGQGYDNEQFF
>TRBV19|TRBJ2-3|.|TRBD1
TGTGCCAGTAAGGGGGCGTTGGGGGATACGCAGTATTTT
CASKGALGDTQYF
>TRBV7-9|TRBJ2-7|once|.
TGTGCCAGCAGCTTAGAGGGGGGGGACGACGAGCAGTACTTC
CASSLEGGDDEQYF
>TRBV4-1|TRBJ2-7|.|.
TGCGCCAGCAGCCAAGAGACAGCGACGAAGCAGTACTTC
CASSQETATKQYF
>TRBV7-2|TRBJ1-1|.|.
TGTGCCAGCAGCTTACGCGGGATGAACACTGAAGCTTTCTTT
CASSLRGMNTEAFF
>TRBV5-8|TRBJ1-5|.|TRBD1
TGTGCCAGCAGCGCACTCGGGGGACAGGGCATCGGGCAGCCCCAGCATTTT
CASSALGGQGIGQPQHF
>TRBV5-4|TRBJ1-5|once|TRBD1
TGTGCCAGCAGCCTCGGGACAGGGGGAGGAATCAATCAGCCCCAGCATTTT
CASSLGTGGGINQPQHF
>TRBV29-1|TRBJ2-7|.|TRBD1
TGCAGCGTTGAAGATCCGGGACAGCGCGAGCAGTACTTC
CSVEDPGQREQYF
>TRBV9|TRBJ2-5|.|TRBD1
TGTGCCAGCAGCGCCCACAGGGGTCTGGAGACCCAGTACTTC
CASSAHRGLETQYF
>TRBV28|TRBJ2-7|.|.
TGTGCCAGCAGTCCCACGGGGGGCCACGAGCAGTACTTC
CASSPTGGHEQYF
>TRBV5-4|TRBJ1-2|.|.
TGTGCCAGCAGCTTGGGGACAATCAAAAGCGGCTACACCTTC
CASSLGTIKSGYTF
>TRBV15|TRBJ2-4|.|.
TGTGCCACCAGCGAAGACGGGACTCAGAACATTCAGTACTTC
CATSEDGTQNIQYF
>TRBV10-3|TRBJ1-4|.|.
TGTGCCATCAGTGAGTCAGAGGTCTTCGGAGGAAATGAAAAACTGTTTTTT
CAISESEVFGGNEKLFF